This record concerns one TCR beta chain sequence. Per the original data handling: Amplification of reference gene primers was used by the study to estimate nucleated cell counts. Profiled with immunoSEQ multiplex PCR; TCRdb holds only in-frame clones, not every one. D and trimming were read from the DNA, whereas the V and J calls and clone size are those reported in that table. The data hold over 150,000 clones, with around 83% observed a single time. Trimming cost V 6 bases and J 6 bases; bases outside gene matches: 4. This CDR3 contains 14 residues. CDR1 and CDR2 (germline): MDHEN, SYDVKM. The data belong to a study of blood T cell repertoires in COVID-19. The wider study: COVID-19 samples collected from the United States, Italy and Spain covered acute and convalescent phases. The analysed material was cDNA or gDNA that came from T cells, B-cell-depleted T cells, or PBMCs.

This TCR derives from a woman in her 70s who had recovered from COVID-19. V gene TRBV28 combines with J gene TRBJ1-6; 8 bases are a match to TRBD1. The sequenced sample consisted of peripheral blood. The CDR3: CASSRQGSNSPLHF. In DNA form, the CDR3 reads TGTGCCAGCAGCCGACAGGGGAGTAATTCACCCCTCCACTTT.